A single T cell receptor beta chain is shown here with its context. Its target is not known. Germline V CDR1 and CDR2: SGHRS, YFSETQ. Losses at the gene ends were 4 bases for V and 5 bases for J; bases not matched to a gene: 11. There are 15 residues in the CDR3. The sample is drawn from a study of neoadjuvant anti-PD-1 for oral cavity cancer. The wider study: Nivolumab at 3 mg/kg was mostly given biweekly, three to four doses, pre-surgery.

PBMC libraries mostly used about 500 ng of input genomic DNA, with six replicates per sample. Sequenced by immunoSEQ multiplex PCR; TCRdb stores in-frame clones only, minus some. The data show approximately 83,000 clones, with about four fifths seen just once and 3.1% held by the top ten. Study-wide points: Higher pretreatment blood Treg/Th17 ratios correlated with higher pretreatment blood and lower post-treatment tumor TCRbeta clonality.

The chain couples TRBV5-1 to TRBJ2-7, with 8 bases fitting TRBD2. The sequence was obtained from a person between 40 and 80 years old with oral cavity squamous cell carcinoma. The sequences come from PBMCs, collected before nivolumab (anti-PD-1) treatment. CDR3 amino acids: CASSDPQRERNEQYF. DNA for the CDR3: TGCGCCAGCAGCGACCCCCAGCGGGAGAGAAACGAGCAGTACTTC.